This T cell receptor (beta chain) was captured in a study of Ad26.COV2.S vaccination and SARS-CoV-2 variants. Noted treatment: 15 to 20 received Ad26.COV2.S at low or high dose, single or two shots; about 5 received placebo; per-sample allocation not given. The study sampled participants on day 63 after the first vaccine or placebo injection. This CDR3 region has 15 residues. Germline V gene sequence: CDR1 ENHRY, CDR2 SYGVKD. V was pared by 3 bases and J by 0 bases, with 11 bases between. Clones were sequenced by immunoSEQ multiplex PCR, and TCRdb holds only the in-frame ones, with some missing. Seen here are 300,000 to 350,000 clones, roughly 90% observed once, and the top ten hold 5.5%.

The gene calls are TRBV10-3 and TRBJ1-2; D not certain. The TCR originated in a person aged 18-60 years who received the Ad26.COV2.S COVID-19 vaccine or a placebo. Here the sequenced sample was peripheral blood, taken in a trial of Ad26.COV2.S vaccine versus placebo. This CDR3 reads CAISDRRLPNYGYTF. The DNA for the CDR3 is TGTGCCATCAGTGACAGGCGTCTTCCTAACTATGGCTACACCTTC.